This T cell receptor (beta chain) was documented in a study of blood T cell repertoires in COVID-19. About the research overall: Donors in the United States, Italy and Spain gave samples during acute or convalescent COVID-19. The cDNA or gDNA used as material had been derived from T cells, B-cell-depleted T cells, or PBMCs.

Authors' methods: Using reference gene primer amplification, nucleated cell counts were estimated. Clones were sequenced by immunoSEQ multiplex PCR, and TCRdb holds only the in-frame ones, with some missing. The V and J calls and clone size were taken over from that table, and D and trimming were inferred from the DNA. Of roughly 280,000 clones listed, 86% were seen once; the top ten hold about 3.6%. This TCR was recovered from a young man with active or convalescent COVID-19. The sequenced material came from peripheral blood.

As DNA, the CDR3 is TGTGCCAGCAGATTGATAACCAGCTCCTACAATGAGCAGTTCTTC. Translating it yields CASRLITSSYNEQFF. The gene calls are TRBV2 and TRBJ2-1; D gene unclear. Germline-derived CDR1 and CDR2 are SNHLY and FYNNEI. This CDR3 is 15 amino acids long. The V gene lost 6 bases and the J gene lost 0 bases, with 12 bases spanning the gap.